Listed below are T cell receptor beta chains from one sample, sequenced in a study of cytomegalovirus exposure and HLA in healthy donors. Clones were sequenced by immunoSEQ multiplex PCR, and TCRdb holds only the in-frame ones, with some missing. The sample includes around 160,000 clones, around 80% of them seen just once. The sequencing sample was made of PBMCs. The receptors were gathered from a woman aged 40 to 50 in good health and CMV-seropositive. Both conserved end residues are part of each CDR3. The D gene is left open where the match is weak. Where a row states a size, it is once, few, many or the class of an expanded clone; other rows omit it.

TGCGCCAGCAGCCAAGCTTTAATGCAAGGAGGAACTAAAGGCACTAATGAAAAACTGTTTTTT	CASSQALMQGGTKGTNEKLFF	-	-	TRBV4-1	TRBJ1-4
TGTGCCAGCAGCTTCGGGGGGGTCAATCAGCCCCAGCATTTT	CASSFGGVNQPQHF	-	-	TRBV7-2	TRBJ1-5
TGTGCCACGGGTAGAGGCCGAGCCACCTACGAGCAGTACTTC	CATGRGRATYEQYF	-	once	TRBV15	TRBJ2-7
TGTGCCAGCAGTTACTCTCCGGGATACGATAATTCACCCCTCCACTTT	CASSYSPGYDNSPLHF	-	-	TRBV6-5	TRBJ1-6
TGTGCCAGCAGCGGGCAGCGGACAGGGAGCCACGAGCAGTACTTC	CASSGQRTGSHEQYF	TRBD1	-	TRBV6-1	TRBJ2-7
TGTGCCAGCAGTACCGGGACAGGGGCTTGGAGCTATGGCTACACCTTC	CASSTGTGAWSYGYTF	TRBD1	few	TRBV6-6	TRBJ1-2
TGTGCCAGCAGCTTTATGGCAGGGAAGGCCTACGAGCAGTACTTC	CASSFMAGKAYEQYF	-	-	TRBV11-2	TRBJ2-7
TGTGCCACCAGCAGAGATGCACTAGCGGGAGGCGAGCAGTACTTC	CATSRDALAGGEQYF	TRBD2	-	TRBV15	TRBJ2-7
TGTGCCAGCAGCTTGGCCCACTTCGCGGGTCGGCCAGATACGCAGTATTTT	CASSLAHFAGRPDTQYF	-	-	TRBV5-6	TRBJ2-3
TGTGCCAGCAGTTTATTCAGTGGGAGGGGAGGGTACGAGCAGTACTTC	CASSLFSGRGGYEQYF	TRBD2	-	TRBV27	TRBJ2-7
TGTGCCAGCTCGACCGGGAGCAATGAGCAGTTCTTC	CASSTGSNEQFF	-	-	TRBV7-9	TRBJ2-1
TGTGCCAGCAGTTCCGTCCAGGGTATGGGTTCACCCCTCCACTTT	CASSSVQGMGSPLHF	-	-	TRBV28	TRBJ1-6
TGCAGCGTTGAAGGGACAGGATATGAAAAACTGTTTTTT	CSVEGTGYEKLFF	TRBD1	-	TRBV29-1	TRBJ1-4
TGCGCCAGCAGTGATAACAGGAATAATTCACCCCTCCACTTT	CASSDNRNNSPLHF	-	-	TRBV10-1	TRBJ1-6
TGTGCTAGCAGCTTAGTTTGTAGGAGACTAGGGGGCCCAGATACGCAGTATTTT	CASSLVCRRLGGPDTQYF	-	-	TRBV7-7	TRBJ2-3
TGTGCCAGCAGCGGGACAGGGGGAGTTTATGGCTACACCTTC	CASSGTGGVYGYTF	TRBD1	-	TRBV5-5	TRBJ1-2
TGTGCCAGCTCAAGAACAGGGGCCGCTAATGAAAAACTGTTTTTT	CASSRTGAANEKLFF	TRBD1	-	TRBV18	TRBJ1-4
TGTGCCCTGCGGCGGAAGATCCGTATTTCACCCCTCCACTTT	CALRRKIRISPLHF	-	-	TRBV30	TRBJ1-6
TGTGCCAGCAGTGAGGGGGGAATGAATGGCTACACCTTC	CASSEGGMNGYTF	-	once	TRBV2	TRBJ1-2
TGTGCCAGCAGTCGGCCAGGCTATAATTCACCCCTCCACTTT	CASSRPGYNSPLHF	-	-	TRBV28	TRBJ1-6
TGTGCCAGCAGCTTAATGATTACGCGGGACTACACCGGGGAGCTGTTTTTT	CASSLMITRDYTGELFF	-	few	TRBV11-2	TRBJ2-2
TGTGCCAGTAGTATCTCATATGGGAGGGACGAGCAGTACTTC	CASSISYGRDEQYF	TRBD2	-	TRBV19	TRBJ2-7
TGCGCCAGCAGTGTGGGGGGGACTAGCGGCTCCTACGAGCAGTACTTC	CASSVGGTSGSYEQYF	TRBD2	-	TRBV5-1	TRBJ2-7
TGTGCCAGCAGTTTAGTTGCAGAGCCTAGGGGCTACACCTTC	CASSLVAEPRGYTF	-	-	TRBV28	TRBJ1-2
TGTGCCAGCAGCTTAAACGCAGGGGTCACTGAAGCTTTCTTT	CASSLNAGVTEAFF	-	-	TRBV7-2	TRBJ1-1
TGTGCCAGCAGTGAACAGTTTAAGCCCCAGCATTTT	CASSEQFKPQHF	-	few	TRBV2	TRBJ1-5
TGTGCCAGCAGCGTAGTTTTAGCGGGAGAGGTGGACACGCAGTATTTT	CASSVVLAGEVDTQYF	TRBD2	-	TRBV9	TRBJ2-3